The clone carrying this TCR beta chain was seen many times. This sample is part of a study of T cells in Graves' hyperthyroidism and ophthalmopathy. The ends lost 6 bases at V and 6 bases at J; junction bases unmatched: 17. The CDR3 contains 17 residues. The germline V gene has CDR1 MNHNS and CDR2 SASEGT. Authors of the study amplified TCR beta CDR3 regions from RNA transcripts. TCR CDR3 regions were first amplified by RT-PCR with HTBI primers. From the multiplex PCR reads, TCRdb called clonotypes with MiXCR, one entry per CDR3 protein. The repertoire consists of about 560,000 distinct CDR3 sequences, with approximately 14% occurring once and the leading ten covering around 6.6%.

Source material: blood. The sequence was collected from a woman in her 30s with Graves' hyperthyroidism. V usage is TRBV6-1 and J usage is TRBJ1-1; 9 bases line up with TRBD1. CDR3 residues: CASSPYPRDRVEPEAFF. The CDR3 nucleotides read TGTGCCAGCAGCCCATACCCCCGGGACAGGGTAGAACCTGAAGCTTTCTTT.